Sequencing of this T cell receptor (beta chain) was carried out in a study of blood T cell repertoires in COVID-19. Study at large: Both acute and convalescent COVID-19 samples were obtained from the United States, Italy and Spain.

Per the germline V gene, CDR1 is DFQATT and CDR2 is SNEGSKA (reference sequence). With 3 bases clipped from V and 1 base from J, the junction kept 8 bases outside the gene matches. This CDR3 has 15 residues. Here immunoSEQ multiplex PCR was the method, and the copy in TCRdb shows in-frame clones only, minus some. The table shows some 87,000 clones, with 80% occurring only once. The material sequenced was peripheral blood. The rearrangement links TRBV20-1 to TRBJ2-7; 8 bases line up with TRBD2. The source of this sequence is a man aged 50-59 years who had recovered from COVID-19. This CDR3 is CSASSSGRGSYEQYF. Written as DNA, the CDR3 is TGCAGTGCTAGTTCCAGCGGGAGAGGTTCCTACGAGCAGTACTTC.